This TCR beta chain appears in the sequencing data of a study of shared T cell receptors in the human thymus. This clone was counted a few times. The J segment lost 2 bases and the V segment lost 6 bases, leaving 6 bases of the junction unmatched. Germline V gene sequence: CDR1 MDHEN, CDR2 SYDVKM. The CDR3 consists of 14 residues. Assay used: immunoSEQ multiplex PCR; TCRdb lists only in-frame clones, some missing. This table has about 380,000 clones, over 90% appearing once. Source material: thymocytes. This sequence was found in a human donor. The chain carries TRBV28 and TRBJ1-1; 7 bases align to TRBD1. CDR3: CASSPTGINTEAFF. The CDR3 DNA reads TGTGCCAGCAGCCCGACAGGGATCAACACTGAAGCTTTCTTT.